The clone carrying this T cell receptor (beta chain) came up a few times. TCRdb redid the calling of the 5' RACE reads with MiXCR, one entry per CDR3 protein. The repertoire includes under 250,000 distinct CDR3 sequences, roughly 32% of them detected once, and around 4.2% sits in the top ten. The data belong to a study of CD8 T cells in ankylosing spondylitis. V shed 0 bases and J shed 8 bases, with 16 bases lying between them. The CDR3 is made up of 15 amino acids. Germline-derived CDR1 and CDR2 are DFQATT and SNEGSKA (reference sequence). This receptor was identified in a male donor with ankylosing spondylitis or in good health (not recorded which). The sample taken for sequencing was blood, either unsorted or a sorted T cell fraction (not recorded which). The V gene is TRBV20-1, the J gene TRBJ1-4; TRBD1 is a possible D gene (5 bases). CDR3 nucleotides: TGCAGTGCTAGAGACCCCATTCAGGGAGGGGAAAAACTGTTTTTT. Translating it yields CSARDPIQGGEKLFF.